Listed below are T cell receptor beta chains from one sample, sequenced in a study of cytomegalovirus exposure and HLA in healthy donors. Produced via immunoSEQ multiplex PCR; TCRdb's table is partial and in-frame only. The sample lists around 110,000 clones, roughly 70% occurring once. Specimen: PBMCs. These receptors all stem from a woman aged 25 to 39 in good health and CMV-seronegative. The CDR3 runs from the conserved cysteine through the conserved F or W. Clone size is given for some rows only: seen once, a few or many times, or a class if the clone is expanded.

CDR3aa: CASSSKPLRGSYGYTF; v_gene: TRBV2; len: 16; j_gene: TRBJ1-2; abundance: few
CDR3aa: CASSPTVAYEQYF; v_gene: TRBV27; len: 13; j_gene: TRBJ2-7; abundance: few
CDR3aa: CASSEQAGSTDTQYF; v_gene: TRBV2; len: 15; j_gene: TRBJ2-3; abundance: NA
CDR3aa: CASKDRDYYEQYF; v_gene: TRBV6-5; len: 13; j_gene: TRBJ2-7; abundance: NA
CDR3aa: CASLSGEHETQYF; v_gene: TRBV28; len: 13; j_gene: TRBJ2-5; abundance: NA
CDR3aa: CASSTGTSEQETQYF; v_gene: TRBV9; len: 15; j_gene: TRBJ2-5; abundance: NA
CDR3aa: CASSLSLQSPEQFF; v_gene: TRBV5-1; len: 14; j_gene: TRBJ2-1; abundance: NA
CDR3aa: CSVDGRDSTYGYTF; v_gene: TRBV29-1; len: 14; j_gene: TRBJ1-2; abundance: NA
CDR3aa: CASSSPTGGVYEQYF; v_gene: TRBV5-6; len: 15; j_gene: TRBJ2-7; abundance: NA
CDR3aa: CASSSPDSSRGNEQFF; v_gene: TRBV7-6; len: 16; j_gene: TRBJ2-1; abundance: NA
CDR3aa: CASSSRDRGSGNTIYF; v_gene: TRBV18; len: 16; j_gene: TRBJ1-3; abundance: NA
CDR3aa: CASSRQGNYGYTF; v_gene: TRBV6-5; len: 13; j_gene: TRBJ1-2; abundance: NA
CDR3aa: CASSQSSGLAYEQYF; v_gene: TRBV14; len: 15; j_gene: TRBJ2-7; abundance: NA
CDR3aa: CASSTGQGETEAFF; v_gene: TRBV9; len: 14; j_gene: TRBJ1-1; abundance: once
CDR3aa: CASSTGTSSEQYF; v_gene: TRBV6-5; len: 13; j_gene: TRBJ2-7; abundance: NA
CDR3aa: CASSLETGKSSGANVLTF; v_gene: TRBV5-1; len: 18; j_gene: TRBJ2-6; abundance: NA
CDR3aa: CASSGQGIYSNQPQHF; v_gene: TRBV18; len: 16; j_gene: TRBJ1-5; abundance: NA
CDR3aa: CASSTRQHTEAFF; v_gene: TRBV6-5; len: 13; j_gene: TRBJ1-1; abundance: once
CDR3aa: CASSPGLGNQPQHF; v_gene: TRBV19; len: 14; j_gene: TRBJ1-5; abundance: NA
CDR3aa: CASSVDPQNSPLHF; v_gene: TRBV9; len: 14; j_gene: TRBJ1-6; abundance: few
CDR3aa: CASTPRFGETGELFF; v_gene: TRBV7-3; len: 15; j_gene: TRBJ2-2; abundance: NA
CDR3aa: CASSLAPGTSGTPQFF; v_gene: TRBV7-8; len: 16; j_gene: TRBJ2-1; abundance: once
CDR3aa: CSVESGQGLEQYF; v_gene: TRBV29-1; len: 13; j_gene: TRBJ2-7; abundance: NA
CDR3aa: CASSPETGGNSPLHF; v_gene: TRBV18; len: 15; j_gene: TRBJ1-6; abundance: NA
CDR3aa: CASSPGGAIETQYF; v_gene: TRBV5-1; len: 14; j_gene: TRBJ2-5; abundance: NA
CDR3aa: CASSDIRTGRPMNTEAFF; v_gene: TRBV10-2; len: 18; j_gene: TRBJ1-1; abundance: NA
CDR3aa: CASSSDLALWFF; v_gene: TRBV5-1; len: 12; j_gene: TRBJ2-1; abundance: NA
CDR3aa: CASSPEDRANYGYTF; v_gene: TRBV18; len: 15; j_gene: TRBJ1-2; abundance: NA
CDR3aa: CASSLSGYATFYGYTF; v_gene: TRBV5-6; len: 16; j_gene: TRBJ1-2; abundance: NA
CDR3aa: CASSRKGLAGGSANTGELFF; v_gene: TRBV5-1; len: 20; j_gene: TRBJ2-2; abundance: NA
CDR3aa: CASSLPGIAGANVLTF; v_gene: TRBV14; len: 16; j_gene: TRBJ2-6; abundance: NA
CDR3aa: CASSLARGAETQYF; v_gene: TRBV7-2; len: 14; j_gene: TRBJ2-5; abundance: NA
CDR3aa: CASSLGGGGNYGYTF; v_gene: TRBV7-9; len: 15; j_gene: TRBJ1-2; abundance: few
CDR3aa: CASSYSSEGSYGYTF; v_gene: TRBV6-6; len: 15; j_gene: TRBJ1-2; abundance: NA
CDR3aa: CASSLQGEGEKLFF; v_gene: TRBV18; len: 14; j_gene: TRBJ1-4; abundance: NA
CDR3aa: CASSFGVDTEAFF; v_gene: TRBV5-5; len: 13; j_gene: TRBJ1-1; abundance: NA
CDR3aa: CASSPGTGGAGTEAFF; v_gene: TRBV5-1; len: 16; j_gene: TRBJ1-1; abundance: NA
CDR3aa: CASSSSTSGGASDTQYF; v_gene: TRBV5-1; len: 17; j_gene: TRBJ2-3; abundance: NA
CDR3aa: CASSRTLAGGPYNEQFF; v_gene: TRBV5-8; len: 17; j_gene: TRBJ2-1; abundance: few
CDR3aa: CASSYLAGGTGELFF; v_gene: TRBV6-5; len: 15; j_gene: TRBJ2-2; abundance: NA
CDR3aa: CASSNRDTLSPQHF; v_gene: TRBV6-5; len: 14; j_gene: TRBJ1-5; abundance: NA
CDR3aa: CASSYSYRDGTEAFF; v_gene: TRBV6-5; len: 15; j_gene: TRBJ1-1; abundance: NA
CDR3aa: CASSLVPGGTEAFF; v_gene: TRBV5-1; len: 14; j_gene: TRBJ1-1; abundance: few
CDR3aa: CASSNLAGAYEQYF; v_gene: TRBV6-5; len: 14; j_gene: TRBJ2-7; abundance: NA
CDR3aa: CASSPRGAGGPYEQYF; v_gene: TRBV7-9; len: 16; j_gene: TRBJ2-7; abundance: NA
CDR3aa: CASTLGEDYGYTF; v_gene: TRBV2; len: 13; j_gene: TRBJ1-2; abundance: NA
CDR3aa: CASRWDRGSGNEQFF; v_gene: TRBV6-1; len: 15; j_gene: TRBJ2-1; abundance: few
CDR3aa: CASRQTGPREAFF; v_gene: TRBV2; len: 13; j_gene: TRBJ1-1; abundance: NA
CDR3aa: CASSDSGTGVTGELFF; v_gene: TRBV25-1; len: 16; j_gene: TRBJ2-2; abundance: few
CDR3aa: CSVLGHGFEAFF; v_gene: TRBV29-1; len: 12; j_gene: TRBJ1-1; abundance: NA
CDR3aa: CASTYGRGVSYEQYF; v_gene: TRBV6-5; len: 15; j_gene: TRBJ2-7; abundance: NA
CDR3aa: CASRPPPTGLQGYTF; v_gene: TRBV28; len: 15; j_gene: TRBJ1-2; abundance: NA
CDR3aa: CASSPPLGEGPNEQFF; v_gene: TRBV11-2; len: 16; j_gene: TRBJ2-1; abundance: NA
CDR3aa: CASSFLSGQVNQPQHF; v_gene: TRBV7-2; len: 16; j_gene: TRBJ1-5; abundance: NA
CDR3aa: CASSYSGSAEQFF; v_gene: TRBV7-9; len: 13; j_gene: TRBJ2-1; abundance: NA
CDR3aa: CAWSREGLREKLFF; v_gene: TRBV30; len: 14; j_gene: TRBJ1-4; abundance: NA
CDR3aa: CASSSRTPNTEAFF; v_gene: TRBV6-5; len: 14; j_gene: TRBJ1-1; abundance: NA